The source of this T cell receptor (beta chain) is a study of control samples from healthy donors and cancer patients. This CDR3 spans 11 amino acids. Trimming cost V 6 bases and J 3 bases, with 6 bases left between them. Libraries were prepared by immunoSEQ multiplex PCR; TCRdb keeps only in-frame clonotypes and omits some of them. The sample records 95,000 to 150,000 clones, more than 70% being singletons. Sequences were obtained from blood. This clonotype originated in a man aged 35 to 55 in good health. The chain links TRBV12-3 or TRBV12-4 to TRBJ2-7, with D hard to call. The CDR3 DNA follows: TGTGCCAGCAGCCGAGGCTACGAGCAGTACTTC. Its translation: CASSRGYEQYF.